These 6 T cell receptor beta chains share one sample of origin, sequenced in a study of blood T cell repertoires in COVID-19. The method was immunoSEQ multiplex PCR; TCRdb's version includes in-frame clones alone and lacks a portion of them. The sample lists around 110,000 clones; approximately 87% were seen once. Sequenced: peripheral blood. The receptors derive from a man aged 30-40 years with acute or convalescent COVID-19.

V usage is TRBV29-1 and J usage is TRBJ1-1; no definite D call. The V end was cut by 6 bases, the J end by 1 base, with 15 bases between. The CDR3 has 14 amino acids. From germline, CDR1 is SQVTM and CDR2 ANQGSEA. CDR3 sequence (DNA): TGCAGCGTCGCCCTAGGTGTCACGAACACTGAAGCTTTCTTT. Amino acid sequence: CSVALGVTNTEAFF.

The chain recombines TRBV6-1 with TRBJ2-7; 11 bases agree with TRBD1. Germline CDR1 MNHNS, CDR2 SASEGT. The CDR3 sequence is 16 residues long. V shed 0 bases and J 5 bases; nucleotides not matched to a gene: 6. CDR3 region: CASSEAIGTGGDEQYF. The CDR3 coding sequence is TGTGCCAGCAGTGAAGCGATCGGGACAGGGGGGGACGAGCAGTACTTC.

This clone turned up a few times. The rearrangement joins TRBV2 to TRBJ2-2, with 7 bases that match TRBD1. Looked up from germline, CDR1 is SNHLY and CDR2 is FYNNEI. The V gene end was trimmed by 3 bases and the J gene end by 1 base; junction bases not matched to a gene: 8. The CDR3 is 17 residues long. CDR3 region: CASSDTTGIRNTGELFF. The CDR3 DNA reads TGTGCCAGCAGTGACACGACAGGGATAAGGAACACCGGGGAGCTGTTTTTT. The full variable domain, completed using reference TRBV2 and TRBJ2-2, is EPEVTQTPSHQVTQMGQEVILRCVPISNHLYFYWYRQILGQKVEFLVSFYNNEISEKSEIFDDQFSVERPDGSNFTLKIRSTKLEDSAMYFCASSDTTGIRNTGELFFGEGSRLTVL.

The rearrangement joins TRBV14 to TRBJ2-1, with a possible D match to TRBD1 (6 bases). CDR3 length equals 13 residues. V shed 1 base and J shed 10 bases, with 11 bases lying between them. Per the germline V gene, CDR1 is SGHDN and CDR2 is FVKESK. The CDR3 reads CASSQAQGGEQFF. The CDR3 DNA reads TGTGCCAGCAGCCAAGCACAGGGCGGCGAGCAGTTCTTC.

In its sample, this clone was seen a few times. This rearrangement joins TRBV11-2 to TRBJ2-3; D uncertain. Trimming took off 10 bases at V and 0 bases at J, with 14 bases between the two ends. The V gene's germline CDR1 is SGHAT and CDR2 FQNNGV. This CDR3 has 14 amino acids. CDR3 coding DNA: TGTGCCATTACACCCACTACTAGCACAGATACGCAGTATTTT. It codes for CAITPTTSTDTQYF.

This clone is a singleton in its sample. The V call is TRBV29-1, the J call TRBJ1-2; D unclear. The V and J ends lost 0 bases and 8 bases respectively, with 34 bases between them. CDR1 and CDR2 from the germline V gene are SQVTM and ANQGSEA. The CDR3 loop spans 20 amino acids. The CDR3 sequence is CSVEDRREGTNNDYAEGYTF. For the CDR3, the DNA is TGCAGCGTTGAAGATCGAAGAGAGGGTACGAATAACGATTATGCAGAGGGCTACACCTTC.